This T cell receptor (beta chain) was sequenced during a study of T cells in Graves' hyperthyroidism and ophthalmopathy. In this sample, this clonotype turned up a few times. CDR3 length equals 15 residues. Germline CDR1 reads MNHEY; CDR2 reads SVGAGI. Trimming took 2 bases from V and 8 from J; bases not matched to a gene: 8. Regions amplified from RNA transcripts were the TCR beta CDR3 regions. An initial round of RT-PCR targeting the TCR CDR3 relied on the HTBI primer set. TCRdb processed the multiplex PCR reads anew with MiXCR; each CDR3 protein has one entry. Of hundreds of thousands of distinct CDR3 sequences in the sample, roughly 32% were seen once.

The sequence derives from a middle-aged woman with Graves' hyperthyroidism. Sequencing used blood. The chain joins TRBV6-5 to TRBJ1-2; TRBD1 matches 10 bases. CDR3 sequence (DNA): TGTGCCAGCAGTTACCGGGACAGGGGCATATGGGGCTACACCTTC. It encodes CASSYRDRGIWGYTF.